These 5 T cell receptor beta chains share one sample of origin, sequenced in a study of blood T cell repertoires in COVID-19. The method was immunoSEQ multiplex PCR; TCRdb's version includes in-frame clones alone and lacks a portion of them. The table records around 230,000 clones, around four fifths of them present only once. The sequenced sample was peripheral blood. The receptor source for this set is a man aged 35 to 55 with acute or convalescent COVID-19.

The chain couples TRBV4-3 to TRBJ2-7, with 8 bases that match TRBD1. The CDR3 length is 14 residues. The germline V gene encodes CDR1 LGHNA and CDR2 YSLEER. The trim removed 6 bases at V and 6 bases at J, leaving 10 bases unmatched. Here the CDR3 reads CASRLDRGLSEQYF. CDR3 sequence (DNA): TGCGCCAGCAGATTAGACAGGGGTCTTTCCGAGCAGTACTTC.

The chain is built from TRBV19 and TRBJ1-5; TRBD1 might be the D (6 bases). Trimming took 1 base from V and 2 from J, leaving 9 bases between them. The CDR3 is 15 amino acids. Germline values: CDR1 LNHDA, CDR2 SQIVND (reference sequence). The CDR3 is CASSIVSGGNQPQHF. In DNA, the CDR3 is TGTGCCAGTAGTATAGTCTCAGGGGGCAATCAGCCCCAGCATTTT.

V and J are TRBV4-1 and TRBJ2-1; 9 nucleotides match TRBD1. The CDR3 runs 15 residues. V gave up 4 bases and J gave up 5 bases; unmatched junction bases: 6. The germline gives CDR1 MGHRA, CDR2 YSYEKL. The CDR3 sequence: CASSRRQGDDNEQFF. DNA for the CDR3: TGCGCCAGCAGCCGACGACAGGGGGATGACAATGAGCAGTTCTTC.

CDR3 in amino acids: CASSLIGGVSYNEQFF. The CDR3 DNA is TGTGCCAGCAGCTTAATAGGGGGCGTGTCCTACAATGAGCAGTTCTTC. This chain links TRBV7-3 with TRBJ2-1; 7 bases agree with TRBD1. V lost 1 base and J lost 1; bases outside the gene matches: 4. The CDR3 is 16 residues long. The germline V gene encodes CDR1 SGHTA and CDR2 FQGTGA.

This sequence joins TRBV11-2 and TRBJ2-1; 7 bases are shared with TRBD2. Germline V gene data show CDR1 as SGHAT and CDR2 as FQNNGV. J was trimmed by 7 bases and V by 4 bases; bases with no gene match: 10. The CDR3 is 15 amino acids. The chain's CDR3 is CASSWEGGPGNEQFF. The CDR3 bases are TGTGCCAGCAGCTGGGAGGGAGGGCCAGGGAATGAGCAGTTCTTC.